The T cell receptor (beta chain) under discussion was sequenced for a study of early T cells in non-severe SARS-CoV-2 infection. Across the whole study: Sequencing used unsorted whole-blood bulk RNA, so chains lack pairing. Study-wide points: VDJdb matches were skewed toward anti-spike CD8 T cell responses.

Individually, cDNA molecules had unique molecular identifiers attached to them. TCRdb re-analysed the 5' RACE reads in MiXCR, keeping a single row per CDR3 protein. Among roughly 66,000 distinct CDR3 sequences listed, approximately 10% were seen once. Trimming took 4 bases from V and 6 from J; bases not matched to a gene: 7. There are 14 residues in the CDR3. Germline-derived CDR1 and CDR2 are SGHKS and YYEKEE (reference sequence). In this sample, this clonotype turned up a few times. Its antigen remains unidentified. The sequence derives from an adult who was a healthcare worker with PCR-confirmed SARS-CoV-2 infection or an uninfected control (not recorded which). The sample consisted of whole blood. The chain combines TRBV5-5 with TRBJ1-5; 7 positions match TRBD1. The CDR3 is CASSPDRVSQPQHF. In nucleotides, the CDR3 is TGTGCCAGCAGCCCCGACAGGGTTAGTCAGCCCCAGCATTTT.